These 28 T cell receptor beta chains were all obtained from the same sample, sequenced in a study of CD8+CD57+ T cells in acquired aplastic anemia. Genomic DNA acted as the template from which TCR beta VDJ combination and CDR3 sequence profiling were carried out. TCRdb recomputed calls from the reads with MiXCR, one row per CDR3 protein. Of about 48,000 distinct CDR3 sequences listed, around 70% are singletons. The sequenced sample was sorted CD4+, CD8+, or CD8+CD57+ T cells (not recorded which) from PBMCs. The receptors shown here come from a human donor in good health, serving as a control.

The J gene is TRBJ1-1, the V gene TRBV2; a possible D gene is TRBD1 (6 bases). CDR3 length: 15 residues. V was cut by 6 bases and J by 2 bases, with 16 bases left in between. Germline CDR1 and CDR2: SNHLY and FYNNEI. In DNA, the CDR3 is TGTGCCAGCAGACTTAACAGGGCCGAAAACACTGAAGCTTTCTTT. Its translation is CASRLNRAENTEAFF.

This clonotype turned up a few times. The chain combines TRBV29-1 with TRBJ1-2; D is undetermined. Germline V gene data show CDR1 as SQVTM and CDR2 as ANQGSEA. Trimming took 0 bases from V and 5 from J, leaving 7 bases between them. The CDR3 is 12 amino acids. CDR3 in DNA: TGCAGCGTTGAAGAGGTAGGATATGGCTACACCTTC. This codes for CSVEEVGYGYTF.

This chain joins TRBV10-3 and TRBJ1-2; 12 bases align to TRBD1. Germline CDR1 and CDR2: ENHRY and SYGVKD. J lost 7 bases, V lost 4 bases, and 4 bases had no gene match. The CDR3 covers 14 residues. CDR3 sequence reads: CAISGGTGGFGYTF. The CDR3 nucleotides read TGTGCCATCAGTGGGGGGACAGGGGGCTTTGGCTACACCTTC.

In DNA, the CDR3 is TGTGCCAGCAGTGAACACTATGGCTACACCTTC. This encodes CASSEHYGYTF. The chain recombines TRBV2 with TRBJ1-2; D unresolved. Per the germline V gene, CDR1 is SNHLY and CDR2 is FYNNEI. Trimming shortened V by 2 bases and J by 3 bases, and 1 base separated the two germline ends. CDR3 length: 11 residues.

Here the CDR3 DNA reads TGCGCCAGCAGTGAGTCGGGGGCAGGGGAGCTGTTTTTT. Protein product: CASSESGAGELFF. The chain combines TRBV10-1 with TRBJ2-2, with a tentative D call TRBD1 (6 bases). The germline CDR1 and CDR2 sequences are WNHNN and SYGVQD (reference sequence). CDR3 length: 13 residues. Deletions cut 0 bases from V and 8 bases from J, with 7 bases between.

J is TRBJ2-7 and V is TRBV7-9; no definite D call. The CDR3 sequence is 13 residues long. Trimming shortened V by 2 bases and J by 3 bases, and 8 bases separated the two germline ends. Germline lookup yields CDR1 SEHNR and CDR2 FQNEAQ (reference sequence). The CDR3 DNA reads as TGTGCCAGCAGCTTATCCGGCAGCTACGAGCAGTACTTC. This translates into CASSLSGSYEQYF.

This chain uses TRBV2 with TRBJ1-3, with D maybe TRBD1 (5 bases). The CDR3 consists of 14 residues. Germline V gene sequence: CDR1 SNHLY, CDR2 FYNNEI. V lost 7 bases to trimming and J lost 0 bases, with 10 bases between them. The CDR3 protein is CASIDGASGNTIYF. For the CDR3, the DNA is TGTGCCAGCATCGACGGGGCCTCTGGAAACACCATATATTTT.

The gene calls are TRBV11-1 and TRBJ2-7, with TRBD2 matching over 7 bases. The CDR3 is 18 amino acids. Germline values: CDR1 SGHAT, CDR2 FQDESV (reference sequence). Trimming at V came to 5 bases and at J to 0 bases, leaving 16 bases not matched to a gene. The CDR3 loop is CASSLGLGSGSLSYEQYF. Written as DNA, the CDR3 is TGTGCCAGCAGCCTGGGACTTGGTAGCGGGTCCCTCTCCTACGAGCAGTACTTC.

At least ten counts were recorded for this clonotype. The V call is TRBV18, the J call TRBJ2-5; no definite D call. Trimming pared 0 bases from V and 1 base from J, leaving 6 bases between. CDR3 length: 14 residues. Germline-derived CDR1 and CDR2 are KGHSH and LQKENI. Here the CDR3 DNA reads TGTGCCAGCTCACCACCGGTCAGCCAAGAGACCCAGTACTTC. Translated: CASSPPVSQETQYF.

In this sample, this clonotype turned up once. This chain links TRBV14 with TRBJ2-2; D ambiguous. Germline-derived CDR1 and CDR2 are SGHDN and FVKESK. The CDR3 length is 16 residues. With 2 bases removed from V and 5 bases from J, the gap between germline ends came to 15 bases. CDR3 in amino acids: CASSQYEGSWTGELFF. CDR3 nucleotides: TGTGCCAGCAGCCAATACGAAGGGTCCTGGACCGGGGAGCTGTTTTTT.

The chain employs TRBV7-8 and TRBJ1-2; D gene uncertain. The V end lost 5 bases, the J end lost 2 bases, and 9 bases lay between the germline ends. The length of the CDR3 is 13 residues. CDR1 and CDR2 (germline): SGHVS, FQNEAQ. The CDR3 nucleotides read TGTGCCAGCAGCGAGCAGGAAAACTATGGCTACACCTTC. Its protein product is CASSEQENYGYTF.

This clonotype was found a few times. The DNA for the CDR3 is TGCAGCGTTGAAGATTACAGGGCAGGGGGAAGGTACGAGCAGTACTTC. It translates to CSVEDYRAGGRYEQYF. The chain joins TRBV29-1 to TRBJ2-7; 7 bases line up with TRBD1. V lost 0 bases and J lost 4; bases outside the gene matches: 12. Germline V gives CDR1 SQVTM, CDR2 ANQGSEA. The CDR3 consists of 16 residues.

A note on this clonotype: One end of the junction varies from germline; a read error may be responsible. The rearrangement links TRBV24-1 to TRBJ2-1; tentative D call: TRBD2 (6 bases). Germline lookup yields CDR1 KGHDR and CDR2 SFDVKD. The CDR3 consists of 15 residues. The CDR3 loop reads CATSAEGRESSPQDF. CDR3 sequence (DNA): TGTGCCACCAGCGCCGAGGGTCGGGAGTCATCCCCCCAGGACTTC.

This clonotype has at least ten counts. The chain has TRBV7-9 and TRBJ1-1; tentatively, D is TRBD1 (6 bases). The germline gives CDR1 SEHNR, CDR2 FQNEAQ (reference sequence). V was cut by 5 bases and J by 5 bases, with 12 bases left in between. The CDR3 totals 13 residues. Written as DNA, the CDR3 is TGTGCCAGCAGCGAGCAGGGGAGGACTGAAGCTTTCTTT. Encoded protein: CASSEQGRTEAFF.

There are many counts of this clonotype. J is TRBJ2-7 and V is TRBV11-2, with 7 bases that match TRBD1. Losses at the gene ends were 3 bases for V and 1 base for J; bases not matched to a gene: 15. Germline V gene data show CDR1 as SGHAT and CDR2 as FQNNGV. This CDR3 has 18 amino acids. CDR3 sequence reads: CASSFHPDGTALSYEQYV. Here the CDR3 DNA reads TGTGCCAGCAGCTTTCATCCAGACGGGACAGCCCTTTCCTACGAGCAGTACGTC.

The chain carries TRBV2 and TRBJ1-6, with a weak D call TRBD1 (5 bases). The germline V and J ends were trimmed by 10 bases and 8 bases, with 15 bases remaining between them. This CDR3 spans 13 amino acids. Germline CDR1 SNHLY, CDR2 FYNNEI. CDR3 sequence: CANRPGADSPLHF. The CDR3 coding sequence is TGTGCCAACAGGCCCGGGGCGGATTCACCCCTCCACTTT.

The V call is TRBV7-8, the J call TRBJ1-2; 7 bases line up with TRBD1. The CDR3 is 13 residues long. V was clipped by 5 bases and J by 7 bases; unmatched bases: 7. CDR1 SGHVS and CDR2 FQNEAQ come from the germline V gene. CDR3 nucleotide sequence: TGTGCCAGCAGCGATCGGGACAGTGGTGGCTACACCTTC. Its translation is CASSDRDSGGYTF.

The rearrangement links TRBV15 to TRBJ2-7; 9 positions agree with TRBD1. The CDR3 is 15 amino acids. Trimming removed 5 bases from V and 6 bases from J; junction bases left unmatched: 11. Germline-derived CDR1 and CDR2 are LNHNV and YYDKDF (reference sequence). CDR3 DNA: TGTGCCACCAGCGGAGGGGGACAGGGTGAGGCCGAGCAGTACTTC. Its protein is CATSGGGQGEAEQYF.

This chain joins TRBV6-4 and TRBJ2-7, with D hard to call. This CDR3 is 14 amino acids long. V lost 6 bases and J lost 4, with 16 bases in between. Germline CDR1 MRHNA, CDR2 SNTAGT. The chain's CDR3 is CASRSRRRPYEQYF. The CDR3 nucleotides read TGTGCCAGCAGGTCCAGGCGGCGGCCGTACGAGCAGTACTTC.

The chain uses TRBV5-1 and TRBJ2-3; D remains unclear. V lost 5 bases and J lost 2, with 6 bases in between. Germline V gives CDR1 SGHRS, CDR2 YFSETQ. The CDR3 extends over 12 amino acids. This CDR3 is CASSVPTDTQYF. The CDR3 coding sequence is TGCGCCAGCAGTGTCCCCACAGATACGCAGTATTTT. Based on the CDR3 plus reference TRBV5-1 and TRBJ2-3, the full variable domain is KAGVTQTPRYLIKTRGQQVTLSCSPISGHRSVSWYQQTPGQGLQFLFEYFSETQRNKGNFPGRFSGRQFSNSRSEMNVSTLELGDSALYLCASSVPTDTQYFGPGTRLTVL.

The chain uses TRBV20-1 and TRBJ1-6; TRBD1 might be the D (5 bases). The CDR3 is 16 residues long. CDR1 and CDR2 (germline): DFQATT, SNEGSKA (reference sequence). V lost 6 bases and J lost 7, with 22 bases in between. The chain's CDR3 is CSARKDGRVGNSPLHF. In nucleotides, the CDR3 is TGCAGTGCGAGGAAAGATGGCAGGGTAGGGAATTCACCCCTCCACTTT.

The chain links TRBV19 to TRBJ2-7, with 10 bases aligning to TRBD1. The CDR3 loop spans 15 amino acids. V shed 9 bases, J shed 0 bases, and the junction held 8 bases outside the gene matches. Germline CDR1 reads LNHDA; CDR2 reads SQIVND (reference sequence). CDR3 nucleotides: TGTGCCAGCAGCGCGGGACAGGGGCCCTCCTACGAGCAGTACTTC. Protein: CASSAGQGPSYEQYF.

Turning to this clonotype: A much larger clonotype is one base distant, so this may be a read error. V usage is TRBV9 and J usage is TRBJ2-7, with 9 positions matching TRBD1. The V gene's germline CDR1 is SGDLS and CDR2 YYNGEE. V lost 3 bases to trimming and J lost 5 bases; unmatched junction nucleotides: 6. The CDR3 runs 14 residues. The CDR3 loop reads CASSARQGVDEQYF. The CDR3 coding sequence is TGTGCCAGCAGCGCCCGACAGGGGGTCGACGAGCAGTACTTC.

V is TRBV29-1 and J is TRBJ2-3, with D tentatively TRBD1 or TRBD2 (6 bases each). The CDR3 sequence is 14 residues long. The germline V gene encodes CDR1 SQVTM and CDR2 ANQGSEA. The CDR3: CSAKEGGSTDTQYF. CDR3 in DNA: TGCAGTGCTAAGGAAGGGGGGAGCACAGATACGCAGTATTTT.

V usage is TRBV20-1 and J usage is TRBJ1-3; D is ambiguous. This CDR3 is 13 amino acids long. Trimming removed 3 bases from V and 1 base from J, with 7 bases in between. From germline, CDR1 is DFQATT and CDR2 SNEGSKA (reference sequence). The CDR3 region is CSASPSSGNTIYF. The CDR3 nucleotides read TGCAGTGCTAGTCCTTCGTCTGGAAACACCATATATTTT.

V and J are TRBV2 and TRBJ2-1, with a possible D match to TRBD2 (6 bases). V dropped 8 bases and J dropped 4 bases, with 12 bases sitting between them. Germline V lookup: CDR1 SNHLY, CDR2 FYNNEI. The CDR3 has 13 residues. The CDR3 region is CASRDSTYNEQFF. In nucleotides, the CDR3 is TGTGCCAGCCGGGACTCTACGTACAATGAGCAGTTCTTC.

This clonotype was recorded once. The V and J genes are TRBV19 and TRBJ2-5; a weak D match, TRBD2 (5 bases). Germline V gene sequence: CDR1 LNHDA, CDR2 SQIVND (reference sequence). The CDR3 is 16 residues long. V lost 1 base to trimming and J lost 1 base, with 13 bases between them. The CDR3, as DNA: TGTGCCAGTAGTATAGGGAGGCTAGTTGTCCAAGAGACCCAGTACTTC. Protein: CASSIGRLVVQETQYF.

The chain has TRBV10-3 and TRBJ2-5, with 7 bases matching TRBD2. V lost 6 bases and J lost 2; bases outside the gene matches: 6. The CDR3 contains 14 residues. CDR1 and CDR2 (germline): ENHRY, SYGVKD. The CDR3 reads CAIRQGRGQETQYF. The CDR3 nucleotides are TGTGCCATCAGGCAAGGGAGGGGTCAAGAGACCCAGTACTTC.